The clone carrying this T cell receptor (beta chain) came up a few times. What it recognizes is unknown. The record originates from a study of siplizumab effects on memory and regulatory T cells. The germline CDR1 and CDR2 sequences are SNHLY and FYNNEI. CDR3 length equals 11 residues. V lost 3 bases and J 9 bases, leaving 9 bases between the germline ends. Using immunoSEQ multiplex PCR, the repertoire was profiled, and TCRdb retains in-frame clones only, with some absent. The table includes 97,000 or so clones, approximately 90% detected once. General study results and limits: Alloreactive sequences whose origin lay in unstimulated CD4+ memory cells were significantly reduced by siplizumab. Just a small share of alloreactive clones was traced back to unstimulated subsets. Contribution to the alloresponse seemed major for naive T cells, which also seemed more diverse than memory cells. Proliferating siplizumab-culture Treg suppressive function went unconfirmed.

The chain recombines TRBV2 with TRBJ2-7; the D gene is possibly TRBD1 (6 bases). Input material: CD4+ T cells sorted from blood. The TCR sequence derives from a human donor in good health. CDR3 in amino acids: CASSEGARQYF. The DNA for the CDR3 is TGTGCCAGCAGTGAGGGGGCTCGGCAGTACTTC.